This T cell receptor beta chain is drawn from a study of cytomegalovirus exposure and HLA in healthy donors (dated by TCRdb to the late 2010s). Context from the whole study: An earlier analysis of several hundred of the donors reported 276 Gb of sequence data and 117 million unique TCR beta sequences obtained from some 170 million T cells. An early release covering just under 650 HLA-typed donors comprised roughly 300 gigabases of sequencing data and tens of millions of unique TCR sequences. The genetic ancestry cluster associated with self-reported Caucasian donors included around 76% of the 350 to 500 genotyped donors. The study aimed to test whether cataloging public T cell receptors could reveal signatures of past pathogen exposure. The T cell repertoires of 670 or so subjects were profiled by immunosequencing and related to cytomegalovirus serostatus. Besides the first cohort of about 730 subjects, a separate validation cohort made up of roughly 120 different subjects was used. To predict cytomegalovirus infection status, the study brought together high-throughput TCR immunosequencing, statistical association of individual TCRs with disease status, and machine learning. To study patterns of TCR occurrence, a later analysis re-analyzed previously published TCR beta repertoires from around 670 donors and added high-resolution HLA genotyping. Rather than drawing on any new phenotypic data, the later analysis identified candidate immune exposures from TCR beta sequences and the way those sequences occurred across donors. An earlier analysis of around 580 of the donors used high-throughput TCR beta sequencing to judge whether each TCR beta V gene segment behaved as functional or pseudogenic. Donor age, sex, ethnicity and CMV serostatus were compiled alongside the repertoire data. In a later genetic analysis, genome-wide SNP genotypes for about 55% of the roughly 700 donors were used, and that subset was treated as a discovery cohort. All discovery cohort repertoires had been generated on a single sequencing platform. HLA typing included class I and class II loci at four-digit resolution. The number of typed donors differed by locus: 629-630 for A, B, C, DRB1 and DQB1; some 500 for DQA1; some 590 for DPA1; and 400 to 480 for DPB1. About 5 DR-DQ haplotypes were handled as single units for association and clustering, since linkage in the cohort was strong. Among over 350 genotyped donors of the cohort, an average of about 240,000 unique TCR beta nucleotide sequences were sequenced per donor, roughly a sixth of them non-productive. On the study overall, not on this receptor specifically: The presence/absence analyses assumed that sequencing depth was roughly uniform across donors, and that assumption may not be true. A further reported finding was that TCR beta sequences accurately predicted the HLA-A and HLA-B alleles for most subjects in the first cohort. Broadly in line with IMGT annotations, most TCR beta V segments showed up in productive rearrangements about 87% or about 30% of the time in an earlier analysis of around 600 of the donors. Linkage disequilibrium might explain the correlated functional status among segregating V segments, but an unknown experimental factor could not be ruled out. According to a later analysis, TCR association rates differed among HLA loci, with DRB1 alleles showing the most associated TCRs and HLA-C alleles showing the fewest. The study listed 150 to 200 TCR beta chains as associated with cytomegalovirus. For the cohort, immune exposure information was limited to CMV serostatus. In vitro tests confirmed that three of the cytomegalovirus-associated TCR beta chains recognize cytomegalovirus antigens. Over 15 rarely observed V segments, including chromosome 9 orphons, were excluded from the earlier analysis of several hundred of the donors because counts were too low. A later analysis reported that several top co-occurrence clusters appeared linked to parvovirus B19, influenza, CMV and Epstein-Barr virus. Specific HLA alleles were associated with 16,951 TCR beta sequences at a false discovery rate of 0.05 in a later analysis. Compared with the roughly 720-donor mean, donors in an Asian-associated ancestry cluster had fewer N-insertions in productive TCRs, according to a later genetic analysis. A later analysis found that HLA-associated TCR beta chains were more clonally expanded and had lower generation probabilities than equally common non-associated chains. According to the authors, the approach could potentially be generalized to other disease states and immunological phenotypes. A later genetic analysis associated a missense DCLRE1C variant with V-gene and J-gene trimming of TCR beta chains, and an independent cohort replicated the association. Some IMGT-functional V segments, including TRBV6-2 and TRBV6-3, could not be distinguished by the 87-base-pair reads and were therefore excluded. A cluster of highly shared sequence variants was judged likely to represent a technical artifact of the sequencing pipeline. The classifier was reported to diagnose cytomegalovirus status with high specificity and sensitivity in both the original cohort and the validation cohort. A later analysis found that most CMV-associated TCR beta chains appeared HLA-restricted, with HLA associations seemingly driven largely by CMV exposure. Most TCR sequences were seen in very few donors, while some public TCRs were found in many individuals. Because some donors lacked HLA typing at each locus, the association tests relied only on the typed subset. When HLA alleles, especially DR and DQ, strongly co-occurred, attributing TCR associations to individual alleles was difficult. This cohort had only TCR beta chains sequenced, and the lack of alpha or paired-chain data limited which features could be detected.

The library was prepared using the immunoSEQ multiplex PCR assay. A mixture of 60 forward primers for TCR Vbeta segments and 13 reverse primers for TCR Jbeta segments was used in the multiplex PCR. A multiplex PCR assay on genomic DNA amplified the CDR3 region of rearranged TCR beta genes. The amplified TCR beta libraries were sequenced on the Illumina HiSeq System as 87-base-pair reads. Under the source paper's analysis protocol: In a later analysis, about 80 million unique TCR beta chains were counted across the 500 to 850 repertoires, and about 10 million of these chains were shared by at least two donors. A nearest-neighbor algorithm error-corrected the raw reads and collapsed the reads into unique sequences, merging closely related sequences to remove PCR and sequencing errors. To assign V, D and J gene segments, CDR3 sequences were aligned to IMGT reference sequences. For a sequence to be retained, at least a six-nucleotide match to both a V gene segment and a J gene segment was required. A rearrangement was called productive if the CDR3 had no stop codons and remained in frame with V and J, and every other rearrangement was called non-productive. CDR3 was defined according to IMGT convention as the region running from the second conserved V-encoded cysteine to the conserved J-encoded phenylalanine. The earlier analysis of approximately 500 of the donors excluded sequences that lacked an unambiguous match to a single V gene segment. An earlier analysis of 500 to 600 of the donors classified V segments as functional when productive rearrangements were above 56.7% and as segregating when the standard deviation between donors was above 5%. A statistical classification framework was built for diagnosing cytomegalovirus status from the catalog of TCR beta chain sequences. A later analysis assigned V and J genes by comparing TCR nucleotide sequences with IMGT/GENE-DB human TR gene sequences. Using the TCRdist pipeline, a later analysis assigned CDR3 sequences along with most-parsimonious VDJ recombination scenarios. In a later analysis, each TCR beta chain was defined by its CDR3 amino acid sequence together with its V-gene family, and reads without a unique V-gene family were excluded. As a way to deal with suspected cross-contamination and a sequencing artifact, a later analysis dropped roughly 600 nucleotide sequences that were highly shared and had low generation probability. A later analysis calculated a clonal expansion index for each public chain from normalized within-repertoire ranks of inferred template counts. In a later analysis, generation probabilities were computed with a VDJ recombination model fitted to out-of-frame rearrangements, and the resulting probabilities were checked against IGoR. In a later analysis, hypergeometric tests were used to score TCR-TCR, TCR-HLA and TCR-CMV co-occurrence, with a repertoire-size bias correction applied to TCR pairs. To estimate false discovery rates, a later analysis permuted the HLA or CMV assignments 20 times. In a later analysis, co-occurring TCRs were grouped using DBSCAN, and TCRdist sequence similarity was added for clustering within HLA-allele-positive subsets. Co-occurrence clustering excluded repertoires with fewer than 30,000 or more than 120,000 public chains, plus five with anomalous nucleotide sharing. TCRdb holds this immuneACCESS table with in-frame rearrangements only. Some clones are missing; in checked studies, unresolved V genes explain under half, and the rest has no known cause. V, J and clone size are those of that table, while D and trimming were read from the DNA. Counted in this sample were some 110,000 clones; approximately 70% of them appeared once. The ten largest clones take up about 0.8% of the sample.

V was cut back by 7 bases and J by 5 bases, leaving a gap of 6 bases between them. CDR3 length: 12 amino acids, cysteine to phenylalanine. Only the CDR3 DNA is retained, 36 bases long and in frame from the first base. The germline V gene supplies CDR1 SNHLY and CDR2 FYNNEI. The cohort consisted of 670 or so healthy bone marrow donors. At the time of sampling, every cohort member was nominally healthy, though immune exposures that went unrecorded were likely present. The donor tested CMV seronegative and was one of the 352 seronegative cohort members. A peripheral blood sample was provided by each donor, and peripheral blood mononuclear cells were used for TCR beta sequencing. The Qiagen DNeasy Blood Extraction Kit was used to extract genomic DNA from the blood cell samples. This clone was seen a handful of times. The antigen this receptor binds is unknown. Base qualities are not at hand, and no much larger clone is one base apart.

The sample taken for sequencing was PBMCs. The V gene is TRBV2 and the J gene is TRBJ1-6, with no D gene named confidently. The TCR was taken from a boy under 18 in good health and CMV-seronegative. For the CDR3, the sequence is CASNGDNSPLHF. The DNA reads TGTGCCAGCAACGGAGATAATTCACCCCTCCACTTT.